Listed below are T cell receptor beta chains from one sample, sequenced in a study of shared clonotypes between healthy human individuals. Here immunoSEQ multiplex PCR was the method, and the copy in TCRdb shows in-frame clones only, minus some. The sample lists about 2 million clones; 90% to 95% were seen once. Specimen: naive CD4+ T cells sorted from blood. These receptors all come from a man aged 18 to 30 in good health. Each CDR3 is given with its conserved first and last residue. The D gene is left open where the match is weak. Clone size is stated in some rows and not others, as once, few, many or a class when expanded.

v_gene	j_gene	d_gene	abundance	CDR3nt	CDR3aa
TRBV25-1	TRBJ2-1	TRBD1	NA	TGTGCCAGCAGTGGGGGACAGGGGTCCTACAATGAGCAGTTCTTC	CASSGGQGSYNEQFF
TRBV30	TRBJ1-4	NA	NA	TGTGCCTGGAGTATGGACCCTGGTGGAAAACTGTTTTTT	CAWSMDPGGKLFF
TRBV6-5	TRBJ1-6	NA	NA	TGTGCCAGCACCCGGACTGGGAATAATTCACCCCTCCACTTT	CASTRTGNNSPLHF
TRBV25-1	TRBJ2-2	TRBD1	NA	TGTGCCAGCAGTCGGACAGGGAAGGCCGGGGAGCTGTTTTTT	CASSRTGKAGELFF
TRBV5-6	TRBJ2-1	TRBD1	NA	TGTGCCAGCAGCTTGAGGGGGCGATACAATGAGCAGTTCTTC	CASSLRGRYNEQFF
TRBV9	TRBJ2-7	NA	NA	TGTGCCAGCAGCCTAGGCCAAACTTACTCCTACGAGCAGTACTTC	CASSLGQTYSYEQYF
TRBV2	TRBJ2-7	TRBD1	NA	TGTGCCAGCAGTGTAGACAGGGAAAGCTACGAGCAGTACTTC	CASSVDRESYEQYF
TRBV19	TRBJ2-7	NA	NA	TGTGCCAGTAGCTCCCCGGACTTAGCCGGCTACGAGCAGTACTTC	CASSSPDLAGYEQYF
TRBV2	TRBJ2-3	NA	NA	TGTGCCAGCAGTGATGAACGGGCAGATACGCAGTATTTT	CASSDERADTQYF
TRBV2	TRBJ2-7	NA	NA	TGTGCCAGCAGTGAAGTACCCTACGAGCAGTACTTC	CASSEVPYEQYF
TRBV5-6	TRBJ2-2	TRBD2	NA	TGTGCCAGCAGCTCCAGCGGGAGCCGGGGTACCGGGGAGCTGTTTTTT	CASSSSGSRGTGELFF
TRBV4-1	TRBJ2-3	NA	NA	TGCGCCAGCAGCCAAGGGCGGGGCCTGGGAGATACGCAGTATTTT	CASSQGRGLGDTQYF
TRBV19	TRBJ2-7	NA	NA	TGTGTCGAGATATTAACTCGGTTTTCGGGCTCCTACGAGCAGTACTTC	CVEILTRFSGSYEQYF
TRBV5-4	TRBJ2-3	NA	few	TGTGCCAGCAGCCTCCCGGGGGTATCTAGCACAGATACGCAGTATTTT	CASSLPGVSSTDTQYF
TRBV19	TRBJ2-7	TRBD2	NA	TGTGCCAGTAGTCGACTAGCGGGAGACGAGCAGTACTTC	CASSRLAGDEQYF
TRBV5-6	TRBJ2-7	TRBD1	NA	TGTGCCAGCAGCTACCAAGACAGGGACGAGCAGTACTTC	CASSYQDRDEQYF
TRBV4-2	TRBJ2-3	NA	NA	TGTGCCAGCAGCGTGGGGGGCGGCACAGATACGCAGTATTTT	CASSVGGGTDTQYF
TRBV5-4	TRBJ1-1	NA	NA	TGTGCCAGCAGCTTGATGTTGAACACTGAAGCTTTCTTT	CASSLMLNTEAFF
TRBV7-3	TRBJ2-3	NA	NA	TGTGCCAGCAGCTACCGCGCCTTCGGCCTAGATACGCAGTATTTT	CASSYRAFGLDTQYF
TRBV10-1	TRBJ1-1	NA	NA	TGCGCCAGCAGTGACTCGGGTCTCCTGACGGGTGAAGCTTTCTTT	CASSDSGLLTGEAFF
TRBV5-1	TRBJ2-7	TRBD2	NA	TGCGCCAGCAGCTTGGGGCCACTAGCGGGAGACTCGGGCGAGCAGTACTTC	CASSLGPLAGDSGEQYF
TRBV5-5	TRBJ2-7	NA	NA	TGTGCCAGCAGCTTTAGGTGGTCGTACGAGCAGTACTTC	CASSFRWSYEQYF
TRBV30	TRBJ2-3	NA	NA	TGTGCCTGGAGTGTACCGGGGGCGCGATCAGATACGCAGTATTTT	CAWSVPGARSDTQYF
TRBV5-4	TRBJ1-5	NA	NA	TGTGCCAGCAGCCAGGAGAGGAGACAGCCCCAGCATTTT	CASSQERRQPQHF
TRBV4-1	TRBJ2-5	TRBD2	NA	TGCGCCAGCAGCCAAGATCGGGCGGGGGGGACCCAGTACTTC	CASSQDRAGGTQYF
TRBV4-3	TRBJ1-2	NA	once	TGCGCCAGCAGCCAAGGGTCGGTTCTGGGTAAGGGCTACACCTTC	CASSQGSVLGKGYTF
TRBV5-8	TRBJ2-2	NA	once	TGTGCCAGCAGCTTGAGACGGTACCACACCGGGGAGCTGTTTTTT	CASSLRRYHTGELFF
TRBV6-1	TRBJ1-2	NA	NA	TGTGCCAGCAGCCTACAGAGTCTCTCCAATGGCTACACCTTC	CASSLQSLSNGYTF
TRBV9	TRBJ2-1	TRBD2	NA	TGTGCCAGCAGCGTACAGTTAAGCGGGAGCGGAGGCAATGAGCAGTTCTTC	CASSVQLSGSGGNEQFF
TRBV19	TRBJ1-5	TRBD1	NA	TGTGCCAGTAGTGCCGGGACAGGGAATAGCAATCAGCCCCAGCATTTT	CASSAGTGNSNQPQHF
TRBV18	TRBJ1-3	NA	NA	TGTGCCAGCTCACCACCGATTTGGGCAACCTCTGGAAACACCATATATTTT	CASSPPIWATSGNTIYF
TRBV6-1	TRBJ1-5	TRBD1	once	TGTGCCAGCAGTGAAGGGACAGGGGGCAATAGCAATCAGCCCCAGCATTTT	CASSEGTGGNSNQPQHF
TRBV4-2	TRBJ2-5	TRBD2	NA	TGTGCCAGCAGCCCAGACTCAGCGGGGGGGCAAGAGACCCAGTACTTC	CASSPDSAGGQETQYF
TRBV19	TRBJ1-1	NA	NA	TGTGCCAGTTGCACACCAGGGGTGCACACTGAAGCTTTCTTT	CASCTPGVHTEAFF
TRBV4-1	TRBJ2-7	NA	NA	TGCGCCAGCAGCGCTCGGACGGTTCGGGGCTCCTACGAGCAGTACTTC	CASSARTVRGSYEQYF
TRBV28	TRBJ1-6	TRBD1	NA	TGTGCCAGCAGTAGAGCCCGGGACAGCTATAATTCACCCCTCCACTTT	CASSRARDSYNSPLHF
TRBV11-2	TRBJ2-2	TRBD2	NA	TGTGCCAGCGGTACTAGCGGACCCTGGGGCACCGGGGAGCTGTTTTTT	CASGTSGPWGTGELFF
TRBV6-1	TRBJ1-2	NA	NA	TGTGCCAGCTCCCCTGGGGGGCGCGTGGGCTACACCTTC	CASSPGGRVGYTF
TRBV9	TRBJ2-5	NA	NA	TGTGCCAGCAGCGTAAGCCTCCAAGAGACCCAGTACTTC	CASSVSLQETQYF
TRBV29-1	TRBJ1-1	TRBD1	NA	TGCAGCGTTAATGTACAGGGGGCCGGCACTGAAGCTTTCTTT	CSVNVQGAGTEAFF
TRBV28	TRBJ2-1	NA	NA	TGTGCCAGCAGTTTTCGGAACTTCAACAATGAGCAGTTCTTC	CASSFRNFNNEQFF
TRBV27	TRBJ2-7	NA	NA	TGTGCCAGCAGTTCGTCGGGTTCGACCTACGAGCAGTACTTC	CASSSSGSTYEQYF
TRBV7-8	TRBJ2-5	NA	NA	TGTGCCAGCAGCTTAGAGGGGGGGGCGTCCCAAGAGACCCAGTACTTC	CASSLEGGASQETQYF
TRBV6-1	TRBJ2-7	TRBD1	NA	TGTGCCAGCAGTGAAGCCGGGACAGGGGGCATCTACGAGCAGTACTTC	CASSEAGTGGIYEQYF
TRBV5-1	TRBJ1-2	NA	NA	TGCGCCAGCAAGGAAGATTTACAGGGAACGTACACCTTC	CASKEDLQGTYTF
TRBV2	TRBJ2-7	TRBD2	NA	TGTGCCAGAGGGACTAGCGGGGGCTACGAGCAGTACTTC	CARGTSGGYEQYF
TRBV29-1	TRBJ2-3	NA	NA	TGCAGCGTCCCAAAAGGGGGAGTCGGCACAGATACGCAGTATTTT	CSVPKGGVGTDTQYF
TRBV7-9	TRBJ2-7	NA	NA	TGTGCCAGCAGCGACCCGGCTGGCGAGCAGTACTTC	CASSDPAGEQYF
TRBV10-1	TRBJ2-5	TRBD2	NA	TGCGCCAGCAGTGAGGGGACTAGCGGGAGAGGGGAGACCCAGTACTTC	CASSEGTSGRGETQYF
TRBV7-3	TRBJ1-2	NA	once	TGTGCCAGCAGCTTCAAACAGCCAAACACCTATGGCTACACCTTC	CASSFKQPNTYGYTF
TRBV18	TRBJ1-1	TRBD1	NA	TGTGCCAGCTCACCACAACAGGGGGCGCCGTACCAGGCTTTCTTT	CASSPQQGAPYQAFF
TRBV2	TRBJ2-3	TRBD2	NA	TGTGCCAGCAGTGCAGGAACGGGGGGACGCACAGATACGCAGTATTTT	CASSAGTGGRTDTQYF
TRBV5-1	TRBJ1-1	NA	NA	TGCGCCAGCAGGCCAGGGCCGAACACTGAAGCTTTCTTT	CASRPGPNTEAFF
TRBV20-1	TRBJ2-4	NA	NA	TGCAGTGCTAGGGAGGATCCCATTCAGTACTTC	CSAREDPIQYF
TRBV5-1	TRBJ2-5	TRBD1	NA	TGCGCCAGCAGCCATGACAGGGAGGAGACCCAGTACTTC	CASSHDREETQYF